One and the same sample provided the 9 T cell receptor beta chains below, sequenced in a study of T-cell memory formation after mild COVID-19. TCRdb re-called the 5' RACE reads through MiXCR, storing one row per CDR3 protein. This repertoire shows about 340,000 distinct CDR3 sequences, 10% to 15% found once; its top ten account for about 20%. The sequencing input was PBMCs or a T cell subset sorted from them (not recorded which). These receptors were taken from a man aged 18-30 years who had mild COVID-19 (a few samples of this study predate the infection). Cell type and time point are not known.

The chain has TRBV20-1 and TRBJ1-1; D unclear. The V and J ends lost 3 bases and 4 bases respectively, with 18 bases between them. The CDR3 extends over 15 amino acids. CDR1 is DFQATT, CDR2 SNEGSKA, per germline (reference sequence). The CDR3 loop is CSASDTLAGITEAFF. In DNA form, the CDR3 reads TGCAGTGCTAGCGACACGCTCGCGGGAATCACTGAAGCTTTCTTT.

This clonotype was seen repeatedly, ten times or more. The rearrangement uses TRBV6-5 and TRBJ2-5, with TRBD1 matching 7 bases. The CDR3 contains 17 residues. Per germline, CDR1 MNHEY and CDR2 SVGAGI. V lost 5 bases and J lost 5; bases outside the gene matches: 17. The chain's CDR3 is CASSPNLHRGRAETQYF. The CDR3 nucleotides read TGTGCCAGCAGTCCTAATCTACACAGGGGCCGAGCGGAGACCCAGTACTTC.

This clonotype was seen repeatedly, ten times or more. The chain employs TRBV5-1 and TRBJ2-2; D unresolved. The CDR3 runs 14 residues. The V end lost 4 bases, the J end lost 6 bases, and 13 bases lay between the germline ends. Germline values: CDR1 SGHRS, CDR2 YFSETQ. The DNA for the CDR3 is TGCGCCAGCAGCCCCCCGACACCTTCCGGGGAGCTGTTTTTT. This encodes CASSPPTPSGELFF.

DNA for the CDR3: TGTGCCAGCAGATACAGGAGGACCTATGGCTACACCTTC. Translated, it gives CASRYRRTYGYTF. The chain employs TRBV6-5 and TRBJ1-2, with D perhaps matching TRBD1 (5 bases). This CDR3 is built from 13 residues. From germline, CDR1 is MNHEY and CDR2 SVGAGI. Trimming left V 6 bases short and J 4 bases short, with 12 bases between.

This clonotype has more than one count but fewer than ten. The chain is built from TRBV7-9 and TRBJ1-1; D perhaps matches TRBD1 (5 bases). The CDR3 spans 14 residues. Germline CDR1 is SEHNR and CDR2 is FQNEAQ (reference sequence). Between the trimmed V and J ends, which lost 5 bases and 5 bases, there was a span of 15 bases. CDR3 amino acids: CASSEGFRVTEAFF. Here the CDR3 DNA reads TGTGCCAGCAGCGAGGGGTTCAGGGTGACTGAAGCTTTCTTT.

This clonotype was counted between two and nine times. The gene calls are TRBV2 and TRBJ2-1, with 11 bases lining up with TRBD2. J gave up 0 bases and V 5 bases, and 3 bases lay outside the gene matches. Germline V gene data show CDR1 as SNHLY and CDR2 as FYNNEI. The CDR3 totals 16 residues. The CDR3 sequence: CASSRTSGHSYNEQFF. In nucleotides, the CDR3 is TGTGCCAGCAGTCGGACTAGCGGGCACTCCTACAATGAGCAGTTCTTC.

This clonotype was seen more than once but under ten times. This sequence joins TRBV4-1 and TRBJ1-6; D is unclear. CDR3 size: 15 residues. Germline lookup yields CDR1 MGHRA and CDR2 YSYEKL. The germline V and J ends were trimmed by 6 bases and 7 bases, with 16 bases remaining between them. The chain's CDR3 is CASRTNIFVNSPLHF. In DNA, the CDR3 is TGCGCCAGCAGAACGAACATCTTTGTCAATTCACCCCTCCACTTT.

This clonotype was counted only a few times. The chain combines TRBV15 with TRBJ2-3, with 11 bases fitting TRBD1. Unmatched junction bases numbered 12, after V lost 3 bases and J lost 4 bases. This CDR3 has 18 residues. The V gene's germline CDR1 is LNHNV and CDR2 YYDKDF (reference sequence). The CDR3: CATSSFSPGQGEADTQYF. In DNA form, the CDR3 reads TGTGCCACCAGCAGTTTCTCACCGGGACAGGGGGAGGCAGATACGCAGTATTTT.

This chain joins TRBV7-6 and TRBJ2-7, with D perhaps assigned TRBD1 or TRBD2 (5 bases each). Germline CDR1 SGHVS, CDR2 FNYEAQ. V gave up 5 bases and J gave up 3 bases, with 17 bases separating them. The CDR3 is 15 amino acids. The CDR3 protein is CASSGPRDGDYEQYF. The CDR3 coding sequence is TGTGCCAGCAGCGGCCCCCGGGACGGAGACTACGAGCAGTACTTC.